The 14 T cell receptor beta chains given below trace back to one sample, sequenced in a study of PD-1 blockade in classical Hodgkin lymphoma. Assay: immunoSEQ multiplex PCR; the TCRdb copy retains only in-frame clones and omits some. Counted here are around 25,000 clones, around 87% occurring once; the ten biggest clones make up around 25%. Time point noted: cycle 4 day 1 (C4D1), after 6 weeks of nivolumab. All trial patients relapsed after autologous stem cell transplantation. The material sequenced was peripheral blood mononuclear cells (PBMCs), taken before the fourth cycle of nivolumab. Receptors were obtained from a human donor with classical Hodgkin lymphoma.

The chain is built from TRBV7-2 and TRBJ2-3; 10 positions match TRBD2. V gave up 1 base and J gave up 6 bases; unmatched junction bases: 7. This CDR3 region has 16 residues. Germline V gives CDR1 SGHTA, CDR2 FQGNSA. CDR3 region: CASSLVSGGASDTQYF. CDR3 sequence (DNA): TGTGCCAGCAGCTTAGTGAGCGGGGGGGCTTCCGATACGCAGTATTTT.

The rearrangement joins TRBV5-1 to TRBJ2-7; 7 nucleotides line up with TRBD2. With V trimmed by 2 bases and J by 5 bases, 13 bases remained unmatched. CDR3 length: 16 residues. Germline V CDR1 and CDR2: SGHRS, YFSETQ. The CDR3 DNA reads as TGCGCCAGCAGCTTTGTTTTGGCGGGAGTAAACCACGAGCAGTACTTC. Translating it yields CASSFVLAGVNHEQYF.

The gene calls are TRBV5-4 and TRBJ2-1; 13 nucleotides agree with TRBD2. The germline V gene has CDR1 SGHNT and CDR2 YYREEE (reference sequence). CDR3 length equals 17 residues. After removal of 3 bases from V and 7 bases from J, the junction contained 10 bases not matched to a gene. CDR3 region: CASSSGTSGNIWNEQFF. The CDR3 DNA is TGTGCCAGCAGCTCAGGGACTAGCGGGAACATCTGGAATGAGCAGTTCTTC.

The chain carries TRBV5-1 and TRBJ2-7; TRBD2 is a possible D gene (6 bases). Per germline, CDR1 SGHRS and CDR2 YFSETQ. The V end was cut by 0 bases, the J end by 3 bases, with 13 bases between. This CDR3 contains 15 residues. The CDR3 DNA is TGCGCCAGCAGCTTGGAGCCGGGAGAAATCTACGAGCAGTACTTC. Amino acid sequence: CASSLEPGEIYEQYF. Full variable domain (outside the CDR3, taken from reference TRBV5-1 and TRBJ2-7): KAGVTQTPRYLIKTRGQQVTLSCSPISGHRSVSWYQQTPGQGLQFLFEYFSETQRNKGNFPGRFSGRQFSNSRSEMNVSTLELGDSALYLCASSLEPGEIYEQYFGPGTRLTVT.

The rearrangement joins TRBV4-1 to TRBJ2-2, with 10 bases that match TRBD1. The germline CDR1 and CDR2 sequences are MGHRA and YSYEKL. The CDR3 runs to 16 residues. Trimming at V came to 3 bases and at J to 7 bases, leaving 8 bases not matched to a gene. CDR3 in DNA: TGCGCCAGCAGCCAGATGACAGGGGGCTATGGCGGGGAGCTGTTTTTT. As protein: CASSQMTGGYGGELFF.

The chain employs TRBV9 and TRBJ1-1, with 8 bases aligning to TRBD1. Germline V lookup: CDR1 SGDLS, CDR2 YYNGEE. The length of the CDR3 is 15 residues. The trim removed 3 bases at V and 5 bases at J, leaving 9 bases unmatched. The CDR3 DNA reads TGTGCCAGCAGCGCCTCAGGGGGCGCGGCGACTGAAGCTTTCTTT. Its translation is CASSASGGAATEAFF.

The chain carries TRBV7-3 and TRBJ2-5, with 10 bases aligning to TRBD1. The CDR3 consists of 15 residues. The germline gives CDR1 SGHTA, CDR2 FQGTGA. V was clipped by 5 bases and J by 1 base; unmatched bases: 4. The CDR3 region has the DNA TGTGCCAGCAGCGCGACAGGGGGCCGCCAAGAGACCCAGTACTTC. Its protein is CASSATGGRQETQYF.

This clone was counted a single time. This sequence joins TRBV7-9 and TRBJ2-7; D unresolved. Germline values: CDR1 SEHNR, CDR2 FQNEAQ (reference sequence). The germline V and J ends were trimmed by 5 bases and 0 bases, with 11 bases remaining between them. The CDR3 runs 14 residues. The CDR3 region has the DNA TGTGCCAGCAGCCATAGCACAGCCTCCTACGAGCAGTACTTC. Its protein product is CASSHSTASYEQYF.

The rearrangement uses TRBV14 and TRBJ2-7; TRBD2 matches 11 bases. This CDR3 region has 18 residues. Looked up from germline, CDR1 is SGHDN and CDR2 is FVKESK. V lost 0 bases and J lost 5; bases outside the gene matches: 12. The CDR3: CASSQDRMGLSGRDEQYF. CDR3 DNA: TGTGCCAGCAGCCAAGATAGAATGGGACTTAGCGGGAGGGACGAGCAGTACTTC.

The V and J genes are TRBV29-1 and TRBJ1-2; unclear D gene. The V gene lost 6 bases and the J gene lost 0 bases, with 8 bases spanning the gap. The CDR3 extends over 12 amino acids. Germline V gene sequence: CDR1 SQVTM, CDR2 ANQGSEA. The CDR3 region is CSVPGANYGYTF. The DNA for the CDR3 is TGCAGCGTGCCGGGCGCTAACTATGGCTACACCTTC.

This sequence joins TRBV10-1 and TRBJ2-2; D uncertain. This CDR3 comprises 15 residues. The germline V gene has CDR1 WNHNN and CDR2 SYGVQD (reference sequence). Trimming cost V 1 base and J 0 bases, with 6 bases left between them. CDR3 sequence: CASSEFASNTGELFF. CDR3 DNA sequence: TGCGCCAGCAGTGAGTTTGCCTCGAACACCGGGGAGCTGTTTTTT.

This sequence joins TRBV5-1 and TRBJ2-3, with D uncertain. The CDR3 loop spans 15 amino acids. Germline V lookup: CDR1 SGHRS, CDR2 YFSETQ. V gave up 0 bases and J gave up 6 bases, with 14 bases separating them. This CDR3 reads CASSLELPSFDTQYF. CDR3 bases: TGCGCCAGCAGCTTGGAGCTCCCATCGTTCGATACGCAGTATTTT.

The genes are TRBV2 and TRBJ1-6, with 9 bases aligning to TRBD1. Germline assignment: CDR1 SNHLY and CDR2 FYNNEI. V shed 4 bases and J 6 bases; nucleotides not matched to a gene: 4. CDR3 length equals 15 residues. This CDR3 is CASSGLDRGNSPLHF. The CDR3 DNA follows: TGTGCCAGCAGTGGGTTGGACAGGGGTAATTCACCCCTCCACTTT.

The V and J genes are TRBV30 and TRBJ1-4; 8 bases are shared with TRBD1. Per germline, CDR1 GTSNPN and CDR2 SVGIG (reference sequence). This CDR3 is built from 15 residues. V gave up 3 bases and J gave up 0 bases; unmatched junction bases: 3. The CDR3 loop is CAWRQGQATNEKLFF. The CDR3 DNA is TGTGCCTGGAGACAGGGACAGGCAACTAATGAAAAACTGTTTTTT.